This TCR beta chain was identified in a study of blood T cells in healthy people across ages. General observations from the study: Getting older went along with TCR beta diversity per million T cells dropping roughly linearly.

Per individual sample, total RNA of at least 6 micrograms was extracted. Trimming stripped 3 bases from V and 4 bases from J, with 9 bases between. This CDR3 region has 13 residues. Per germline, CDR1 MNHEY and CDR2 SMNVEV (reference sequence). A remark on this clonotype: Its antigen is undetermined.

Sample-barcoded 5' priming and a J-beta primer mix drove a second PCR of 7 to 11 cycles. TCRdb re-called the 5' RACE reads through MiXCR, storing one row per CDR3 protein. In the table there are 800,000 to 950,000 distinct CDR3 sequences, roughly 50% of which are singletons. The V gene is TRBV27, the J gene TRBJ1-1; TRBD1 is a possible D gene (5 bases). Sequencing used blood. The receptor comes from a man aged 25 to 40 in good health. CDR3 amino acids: CASSFQGGTEAFF. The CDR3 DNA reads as TGTGCCAGCAGTTTTCAGGGCGGCACTGAAGCTTTCTTT.